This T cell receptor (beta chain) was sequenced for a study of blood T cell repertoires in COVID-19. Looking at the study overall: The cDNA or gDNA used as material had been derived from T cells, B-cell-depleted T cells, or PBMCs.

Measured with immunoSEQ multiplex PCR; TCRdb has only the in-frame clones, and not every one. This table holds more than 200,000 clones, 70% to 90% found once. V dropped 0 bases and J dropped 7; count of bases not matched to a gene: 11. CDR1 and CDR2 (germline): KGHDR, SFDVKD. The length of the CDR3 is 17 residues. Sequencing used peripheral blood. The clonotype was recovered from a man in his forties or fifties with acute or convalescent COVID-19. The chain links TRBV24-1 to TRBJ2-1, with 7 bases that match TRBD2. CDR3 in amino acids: CATSDLGGGPEGNEQFF. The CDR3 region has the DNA TGTGCCACCAGTGATTTGGGGGGGGGTCCCGAGGGGAATGAGCAGTTCTTC.